This passage covers 18 T cell receptor beta chains from one sample sequenced in a study of cytomegalovirus exposure and HLA in healthy donors. PCR employed 60 Vbeta and 13 Jbeta primers. Clones were sequenced by immunoSEQ multiplex PCR, and TCRdb holds only the in-frame ones, with some missing. The sample includes 110,000 or so clones, about 70% seen only once; the top ten take about 2%. The source material was PBMCs. All receptors come from a human donor in good health.

This clone showed up just once. The gene calls are TRBV6-5 and TRBJ1-5; D may be TRBD1 (5 bases). The CDR3 is 15 amino acids. Germline lookup yields CDR1 MNHEY and CDR2 SVGAGI. The V end was cut by 6 bases, the J end by 6 bases, with 18 bases between. CDR3 in amino acids: CASRTPRGRAQPQHF. In DNA form, the CDR3 reads TGTGCCAGCAGGACTCCTCGGGGGAGGGCTCAGCCCCAGCATTTT.

This clone was counted between two and nine times. J is TRBJ2-3 and V is TRBV6-6; D remains ambiguous. This CDR3 is built from 15 residues. With 6 bases removed from V and 0 bases from J, the gap between germline ends came to 13 bases. Germline CDR1 reads MNHNY; CDR2 reads SVGAGI (reference sequence). The CDR3 nucleotides are TGTGCCAGCAGAACTACCTTTATGAGCACAGATACGCAGTATTTT. Amino acids: CASRTTFMSTDTQYF.

CDR3 coding DNA: TGTGCCAGCAGCTTACAGGTTCATGGGGCCAACGTCCTGACTTTC. Its translation is CASSLQVHGANVLTF. This chain joins TRBV7-2 and TRBJ2-6; D is unresolved. V dropped 2 bases and J dropped 3 bases, with 8 bases sitting between them. The CDR3 contains 15 residues. CDR1 SGHTA and CDR2 FQGNSA come from the germline V gene.

The rearrangement uses TRBV29-1 and TRBJ2-2, with a tentative D call TRBD1 (6 bases). Per the germline V gene, CDR1 is SQVTM and CDR2 is ANQGSEA. V was pared by 5 bases and J by 7 bases, with 8 bases between. The CDR3 is 11 amino acids. The CDR3 DNA reads as TGCAGCGTTTACAGGGTCGGGGAGCTGTTTTTT. Translation gives CSVYRVGELFF.

Details on this clone: Germline is not matched at one junction end, which may reflect a read error. This sequence joins TRBV7-7 and TRBJ2-7; 10 bases align to TRBD1. This CDR3 is built from 15 residues. Per germline, CDR1 SSHAT and CDR2 FNYEAQ (reference sequence). The CDR3 here is CASSLGTGASSEQYF. CDR3 bases: TGTGCTAGCAGCTTAGGGACAGGGGCCAGTAGCGAGCAGTACTTC.

This chain connects TRBV28 to TRBJ1-1; 7 bases are a match to TRBD1. Trimming at V came to 8 bases and at J to 0 bases, leaving 12 bases not matched to a gene. The CDR3 runs to 16 residues. Germline V lookup: CDR1 MDHEN, CDR2 SYDVKM. The CDR3 nucleotides read TGTGCCAGCCCGGTCCCAGGGGGGTCCATGAACACTGAAGCTTTCTTT. Residues: CASPVPGGSMNTEAFF.

There are many counts of this clone. The chain has TRBV4-1 and TRBJ1-4, with TRBD1 matching over 8 bases. Trimming removed 2 bases from V and 4 bases from J; junction bases left unmatched: 6. The CDR3 consists of 16 residues. CDR1 and CDR2 from the germline V gene are MGHRA and YSYEKL. The CDR3 sequence is CASSQPGQASNEKLFF. CDR3 nucleotide sequence: TGCGCCAGCAGCCAACCGGGACAGGCTAGTAATGAAAAACTGTTTTTT.

The V call is TRBV5-4, the J call TRBJ2-5; 10 positions match TRBD1. In germline, CDR1 is SGHNT, CDR2 YYREEE (reference sequence). There are 14 residues in the CDR3. V lost 2 bases to trimming and J lost 3 bases; unmatched junction nucleotides: 1. The CDR3 coding sequence is TGTGCCAGCAGCTTCGGGACAGGGGAAGAGACCCAGTACTTC. This translates into CASSFGTGEETQYF.

In DNA form, the CDR3 reads TGTGCCAGCAGCTTGAGGGGAACGGGGAGGAGCTCCTACGAGCAGTACTTC. It encodes CASSLRGTGRSSYEQYF. This chain joins TRBV5-4 and TRBJ2-7; D is perhaps TRBD2 (6 bases). Per germline, CDR1 SGHNT and CDR2 YYREEE (reference sequence). The ends were cut back, 1 base at V and 0 bases at J, with 17 bases in the middle. CDR3 length: 17 residues.

The rearrangement links TRBV5-1 to TRBJ2-3, with TRBD2 matching 10 bases. Germline V lookup: CDR1 SGHRS, CDR2 YFSETQ. The V gene end was trimmed by 2 bases and the J gene end by 6 bases; junction bases not matched to a gene: 6. There are 15 residues in the CDR3. CDR3 nucleotides: TGCGCCAGCAGCTTCCCTAGCGGGGGTTTGGATACGCAGTATTTT. Amino acid sequence: CASSFPSGGLDTQYF.

The chain couples TRBV19 to TRBJ1-5; possible D gene TRBD1, 6 bases. The ends were cut back, 4 bases at V and 5 bases at J, with 12 bases in the middle. Germline CDR1 and CDR2: LNHDA and SQIVND (reference sequence). This CDR3 has 14 amino acids. Written as DNA, the CDR3 is TGTGCCAGTAGTACCGGACAGAACCATCAGCCCCAGCATTTT. Translating gives CASSTGQNHQPQHF.

The chain employs TRBV7-2 and TRBJ2-7; D is perhaps TRBD1 (6 bases). Germline V gene sequence: CDR1 SGHTA, CDR2 FQGNSA. Between the trimmed V and J ends, which lost 5 bases and 6 bases, there was a span of 14 bases. The CDR3 is 13 residues long. The CDR3: CASSAGALGEQYF. The CDR3 nucleotides read TGTGCCAGCAGCGCAGGGGCCTTGGGCGAGCAGTACTTC.

The chain recombines TRBV7-9 with TRBJ2-7; the D is unclear. The CDR3 loop spans 15 amino acids. Germline V gene sequence: CDR1 SEHNR, CDR2 FQNEAQ (reference sequence). V dropped 1 base and J dropped 0 bases, with 10 bases sitting between them. The CDR3 reads CASSLGRPGSYEQYF. CDR3 nucleotide sequence: TGTGCCAGCAGCTTAGGCAGGCCCGGCTCCTACGAGCAGTACTTC. Together with reference TRBV7-9 and TRBJ2-7, the CDR3 gives the full variable domain: DTGVSQNPRHKITKRGQNVTFRCDPISEHNRLYWYRQTLGQGPEFLTYFQNEAQLEKSRLLSDRFSAERPKGSFSTLEIQRTEQGDSAMYLCASSLGRPGSYEQYFGPGTRLTVT.

This sequence joins TRBV19 and TRBJ1-3; D might be TRBD1 (6 bases). Germline CDR1 and CDR2: LNHDA and SQIVND (reference sequence). CDR3 length: 14 amino acids. Between the trimmed V and J ends, which lost 8 bases and 4 bases, there was a span of 15 bases. As DNA, the CDR3 is TGTGCCAGTGGCCTGGACAGCACGGGAAACACCATATATTTT. Protein: CASGLDSTGNTIYF. Together with reference TRBV19 and TRBJ1-3, the CDR3 gives the full variable domain: DGGITQSPKYLFRKEGQNVTLSCEQNLNHDAMYWYRQDPGQGLRLIYYSQIVNDFQKGDIAEGYSVSREKKESFPLTVTSAQKNPTAFYLCASGLDSTGNTIYFGEGSWLTVV.

The chain carries TRBV19 and TRBJ1-2, with D possibly TRBD1 on 6 matching bases. This CDR3 comprises 16 residues. V was pared by 2 bases and J by 4 bases, with 17 bases between. Germline-derived CDR1 and CDR2 are LNHDA and SQIVND (reference sequence). CDR3 protein: CASSITGTPSGYGYTF. The CDR3 nucleotides are TGTGCCAGTAGTATAACCGGGACACCCTCGGGCTATGGCTACACCTTC.

CDR3 protein: CASSFRETQYF. DNA for the CDR3: TGTGCCAGCAGTTTCAGAGAGACCCAGTACTTC. The chain is built from TRBV27 and TRBJ2-5, with no clear D. Germline V gives CDR1 MNHEY, CDR2 SMNVEV (reference sequence). The CDR3 has 11 residues. Trimming pared 3 bases from V and 4 bases from J, leaving 3 bases between.

This rearrangement joins TRBV15 to TRBJ1-1; 9 bases align to TRBD1. This CDR3 comprises 18 residues. Trimming at V came to 1 base and at J to 1 base, leaving 10 bases not matched to a gene. CDR1 and CDR2 (germline): LNHNV, YYDKDF (reference sequence). CDR3: CATSRGKRGGQGNTEAFF. The CDR3 DNA sequence: TGTGCCACCAGCAGAGGCAAAAGGGGGGGACAGGGGAACACTGAAGCTTTCTTT.

This rearrangement joins TRBV5-6 to TRBJ1-2, with no clear D. Germline V CDR1 and CDR2: SGHDT, YYEEEE. The CDR3 sequence is 11 residues long. Trimming removed 3 bases from V and 2 bases from J, with 2 bases in between. CDR3 sequence reads: CASSSNYGYTF. In DNA, the CDR3 is TGTGCCAGCAGCTCAAACTATGGCTACACCTTC.